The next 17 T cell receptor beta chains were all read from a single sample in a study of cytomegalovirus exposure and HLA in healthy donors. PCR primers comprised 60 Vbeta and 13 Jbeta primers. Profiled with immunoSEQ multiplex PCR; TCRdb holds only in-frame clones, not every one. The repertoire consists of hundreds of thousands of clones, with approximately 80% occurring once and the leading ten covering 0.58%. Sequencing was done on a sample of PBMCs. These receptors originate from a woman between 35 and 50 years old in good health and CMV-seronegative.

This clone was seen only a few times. In DNA form, the CDR3 reads TGCGCCAGCAGCTTGGGCCTAGCCAGCGGGGAGCTGTTTTTT. Translation: CASSLGLASGELFF. The V call is TRBV5-1, the J call TRBJ2-2; maybe TRBD2 (5 bases). Trimming removed 0 bases at V and 7 bases at J, with 10 bases between. The germline V gene encodes CDR1 SGHRS and CDR2 YFSETQ. The CDR3 spans 14 residues.

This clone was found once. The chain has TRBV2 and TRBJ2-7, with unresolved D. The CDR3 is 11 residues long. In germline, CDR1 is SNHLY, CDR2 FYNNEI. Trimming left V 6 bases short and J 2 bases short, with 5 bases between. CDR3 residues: CASRRTYEQYF. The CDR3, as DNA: TGTGCCAGCAGGAGGACCTACGAGCAGTACTTC.

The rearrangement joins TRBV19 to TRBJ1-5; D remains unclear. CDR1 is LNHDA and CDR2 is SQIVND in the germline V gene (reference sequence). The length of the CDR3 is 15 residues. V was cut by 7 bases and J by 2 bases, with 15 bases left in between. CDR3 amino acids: CASNKPGVGNQPQHF. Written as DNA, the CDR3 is TGTGCCAGTAACAAACCCGGGGTGGGCAATCAGCCCCAGCATTTT.

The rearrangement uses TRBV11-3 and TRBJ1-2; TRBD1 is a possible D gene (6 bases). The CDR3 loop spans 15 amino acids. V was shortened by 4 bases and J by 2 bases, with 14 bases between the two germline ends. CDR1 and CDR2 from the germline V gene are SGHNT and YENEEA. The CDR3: CASSSYGGLNYGYTF. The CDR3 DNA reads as TGTGCCAGCAGCTCCTACGGGGGGCTAAACTATGGCTACACCTTC. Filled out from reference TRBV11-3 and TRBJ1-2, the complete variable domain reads EAGVVQSPRYKIIEKKQPVAFWCNPISGHNTLYWYLQNLGQGPELLIRYENEEAVDDSQLPKDRFSAERLKGVDSTLKIQPAELGDSAVYLCASSSYGGLNYGYTFGSGTRLTVV.

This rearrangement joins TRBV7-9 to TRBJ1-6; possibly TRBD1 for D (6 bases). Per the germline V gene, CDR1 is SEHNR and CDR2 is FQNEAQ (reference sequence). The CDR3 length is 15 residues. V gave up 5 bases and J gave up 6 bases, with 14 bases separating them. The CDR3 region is CASSKGDWGNSPLHF. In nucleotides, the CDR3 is TGTGCCAGCAGCAAGGGGGATTGGGGTAATTCACCCCTCCACTTT.

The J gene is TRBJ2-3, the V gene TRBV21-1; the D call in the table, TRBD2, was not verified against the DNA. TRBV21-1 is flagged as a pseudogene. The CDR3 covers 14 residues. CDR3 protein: CASSKPPNTDTQYF. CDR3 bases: TGTGCCAGCAGCAAACCCCCTAACACAGATACGCAGTATTTT.

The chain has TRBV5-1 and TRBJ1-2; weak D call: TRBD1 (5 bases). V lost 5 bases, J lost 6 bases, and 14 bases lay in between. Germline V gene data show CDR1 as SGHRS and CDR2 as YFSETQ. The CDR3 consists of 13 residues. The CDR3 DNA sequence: TGCGCCAGCAGGGCCCAGGGCCGGGATGGCTACACCTTC. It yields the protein CASRAQGRDGYTF.

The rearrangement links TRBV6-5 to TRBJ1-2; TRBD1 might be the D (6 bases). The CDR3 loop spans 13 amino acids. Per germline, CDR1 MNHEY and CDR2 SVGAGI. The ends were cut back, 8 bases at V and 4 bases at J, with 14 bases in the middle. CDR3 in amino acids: CASRDTSLYGYTF. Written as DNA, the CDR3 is TGTGCCAGCCGGGACACTTCCCTCTATGGCTACACCTTC.

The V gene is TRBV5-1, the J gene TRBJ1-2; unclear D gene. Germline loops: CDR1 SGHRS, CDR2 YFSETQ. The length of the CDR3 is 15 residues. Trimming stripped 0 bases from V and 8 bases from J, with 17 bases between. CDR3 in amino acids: CASSLATASYQGYTF. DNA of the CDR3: TGCGCCAGCAGCTTGGCCACAGCCTCCTATCAAGGCTACACCTTC.

CDR3 sequence: CASSLSPPLTGKSYEQYF. CDR3 DNA: TGTGCCAGCAGCTTATCCCCCCCCTTGACAGGGAAGTCCTACGAGCAGTACTTC. The rearrangement uses TRBV11-2 and TRBJ2-7; TRBD1 aligns across 7 bases. The germline CDR1 and CDR2 sequences are SGHAT and FQNNGV. J gave up 1 base and V 2 bases, and 14 bases lay outside the gene matches. The CDR3 has 18 amino acids.

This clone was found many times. CDR3 sequence reads: CASSEIGQGLLFF. CDR3 DNA sequence: TGTGCCAGCAGTGAAATCGGACAGGGCTTGCTGTTTTTT. This rearrangement joins TRBV6-1 to TRBJ2-2, with 8 bases identical to TRBD1. This CDR3 comprises 13 residues. Germline assignment: CDR1 MNHNS and CDR2 SASEGT. With 2 bases clipped from V and 13 bases from J, the junction kept 6 bases outside the gene matches.

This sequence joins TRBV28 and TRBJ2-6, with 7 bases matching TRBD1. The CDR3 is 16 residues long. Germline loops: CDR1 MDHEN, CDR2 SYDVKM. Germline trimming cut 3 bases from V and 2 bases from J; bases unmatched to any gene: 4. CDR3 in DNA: TGTGCCAGCAGTTTCCCCGACAGGGCTGGGGCCAACGTCCTGACTTTC. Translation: CASSFPDRAGANVLTF.

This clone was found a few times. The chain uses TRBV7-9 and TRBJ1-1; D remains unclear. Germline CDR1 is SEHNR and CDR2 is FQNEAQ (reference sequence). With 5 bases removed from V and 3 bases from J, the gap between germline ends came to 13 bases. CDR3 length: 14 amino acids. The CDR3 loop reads CASSPGWGDTEAFF. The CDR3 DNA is TGTGCCAGCAGCCCGGGGTGGGGAGACACTGAAGCTTTCTTT.

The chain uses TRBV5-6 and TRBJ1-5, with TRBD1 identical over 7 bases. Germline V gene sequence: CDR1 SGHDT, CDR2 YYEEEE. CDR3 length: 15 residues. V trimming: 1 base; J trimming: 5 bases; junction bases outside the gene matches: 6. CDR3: CASSLNRGQDQPQHF. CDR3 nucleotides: TGTGCCAGCAGCTTGAACAGGGGCCAGGATCAGCCCCAGCATTTT.

CDR3 coding DNA: TGTGCCAGCAGTCAAAGGAGGGATGGCTACACCTTC. It specifies CASSQRRDGYTF. The rearrangement links TRBV6-5 to TRBJ1-2; unclear D gene. This CDR3 comprises 12 residues. Trimming pared 5 bases from V and 6 bases from J, leaving 10 bases between. In germline, CDR1 is MNHEY, CDR2 SVGAGI.

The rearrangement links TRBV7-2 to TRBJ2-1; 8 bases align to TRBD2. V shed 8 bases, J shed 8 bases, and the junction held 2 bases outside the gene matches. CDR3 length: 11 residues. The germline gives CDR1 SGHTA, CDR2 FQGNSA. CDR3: CASAGGYEQFF. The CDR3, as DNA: TGTGCCAGCGCGGGGGGCTATGAGCAGTTCTTC.

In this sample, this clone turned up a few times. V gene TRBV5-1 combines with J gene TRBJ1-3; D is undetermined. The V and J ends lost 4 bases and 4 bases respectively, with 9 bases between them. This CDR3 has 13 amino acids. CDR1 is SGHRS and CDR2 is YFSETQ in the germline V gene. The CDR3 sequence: CASSMTGGNTIYF. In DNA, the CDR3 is TGCGCCAGCAGCATGACTGGCGGAAACACCATATATTTT.